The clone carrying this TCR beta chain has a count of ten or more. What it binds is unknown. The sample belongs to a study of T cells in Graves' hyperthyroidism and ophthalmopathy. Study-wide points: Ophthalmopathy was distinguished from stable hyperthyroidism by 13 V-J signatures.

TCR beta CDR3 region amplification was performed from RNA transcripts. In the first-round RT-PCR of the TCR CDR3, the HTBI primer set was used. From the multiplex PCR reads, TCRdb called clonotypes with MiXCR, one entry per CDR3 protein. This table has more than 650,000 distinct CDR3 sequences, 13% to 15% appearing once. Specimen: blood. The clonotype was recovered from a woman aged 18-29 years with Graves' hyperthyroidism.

The CDR3 protein is CSASVAGTSGKVEQFF. CDR3 coding DNA: TGCAGTGCTAGTGTAGCCGGGACTAGCGGGAAGGTTGAGCAGTTCTTC. The genes are TRBV20-1 and TRBJ2-1, with TRBD2 identical over 13 bases. Germline V gene data show CDR1 as DFQATT and CDR2 as SNEGSKA (reference sequence). The CDR3 covers 16 residues. The J segment lost 9 bases and the V segment lost 3 bases, leaving 11 bases of the junction unmatched.